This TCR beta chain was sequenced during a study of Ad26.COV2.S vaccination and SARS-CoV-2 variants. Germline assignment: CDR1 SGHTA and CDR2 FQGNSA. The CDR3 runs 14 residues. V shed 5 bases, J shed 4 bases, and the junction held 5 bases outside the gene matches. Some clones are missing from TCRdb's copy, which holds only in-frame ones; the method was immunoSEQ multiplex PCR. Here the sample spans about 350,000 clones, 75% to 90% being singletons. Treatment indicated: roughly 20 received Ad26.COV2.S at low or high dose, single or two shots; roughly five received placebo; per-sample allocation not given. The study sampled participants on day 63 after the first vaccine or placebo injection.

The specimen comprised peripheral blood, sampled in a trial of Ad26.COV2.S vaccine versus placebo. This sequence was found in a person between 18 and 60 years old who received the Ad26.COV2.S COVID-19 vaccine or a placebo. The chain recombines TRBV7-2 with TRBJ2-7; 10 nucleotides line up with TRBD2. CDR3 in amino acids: CASSQGLAEYEQYF. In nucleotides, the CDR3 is TGTGCCAGCAGCCAAGGACTAGCGGAGTACGAGCAGTACTTC.